This is a list of T cell receptor beta chains from one sample in a study of CD8 T cells in ankylosing spondylitis. TCRdb fed the 5' RACE reads into MiXCR, producing one record per CDR3 protein. The sample records about 140,000 distinct CDR3 sequences, 7.3% being singletons. Source material: blood, either unsorted or a sorted T cell fraction (not recorded which). The receptors were gathered from a female donor with ankylosing spondylitis or in good health (not recorded which). The CDR3 runs from the conserved cysteine through the conserved F or W. The D gene is left open where the match is weak. Sizes are listed as once, few or many counts, or a class when the clone is expanded.

TRBJ1-4 TRBV6-1 NA many CASRTRLLEKLFF TGTGCCAGCAGGACAAGGCTATTAGAAAAACTGTTTTTT
TRBJ2-3 TRBV4-3 NA many CASSQDLGVDTQYF TGCGCCAGCAGCCAAGATTTAGGGGTAGATACGCAGTATTTT
TRBJ2-2 TRBV6-6 NA many CASSKGAGELFF TGTGCCAGCAGCAAAGGTGCCGGGGAGCTGTTTTTT
TRBJ1-4 TRBV5-1 NA many CASSSPGARGKLFF TGCGCCAGCAGCTCCCCCGGGGCTAGGGGAAAACTGTTTTTT
TRBJ1-1 TRBV29-1 NA many CSVAPGRGTEAFF TGCAGCGTTGCTCCAGGGAGGGGCACTGAAGCTTTCTTT
TRBJ2-6 TRBV3-1 NA many CASRDSSGANVLTF TGTGCCAGCCGCGACAGCTCTGGGGCCAACGTCCTGACTTTC
TRBJ1-2 TRBV11-2 NA many CASSSPLRGAANYGYTF TGTGCCAGCAGCTCCCCCCTAAGGGGTGCAGCGAACTATGGCTACACCTTC
TRBJ2-7 TRBV5-1 TRBD1 many CASSLYQRRQGDYEQYF TGCGCCAGCAGCTTGTACCAAAGGAGACAGGGAGACTACGAGCAGTACTTC
TRBJ1-5 TRBV7-2 NA many CASSLRASTNQPQHF TGTGCCAGCAGCTTACGGGCGAGCACCAATCAGCCCCAGCATTTT
TRBJ1-5 TRBV20-1 TRBD1 many CSARQGVGQPQHF TGCAGTGCTCGACAGGGAGTAGGGCAGCCCCAGCATTTT
TRBJ1-4 TRBV3-1 TRBD1 many CASSRNRGQGEKLFF TGTGCCAGCAGCCGAAACAGGGGACAGGGTGAAAAACTGTTTTTT